This T cell receptor beta chain was captured in a study of post-analysis software for immune sequencing data. Study background: The study covered relapsing-remitting, secondary progressive and progressive-relapsing courses of multiple sclerosis.

The TCR beta cDNA libraries contained unique molecular identifiers. Each batch of 1 to 10 million T cells produced a few hundred thousand cDNA molecules. One entry per CDR3 protein, called by TCRdb with MiXCR from the PCR reads. The sample has 820,000 or so distinct CDR3 sequences, 53% seen once. Whole-study findings and limits: Strong co-clustering by F measure was seen for same-batch samples. Four to six TRBV segments were more frequent in patients than controls; TRBV5-6, TRBV5-1 and TRBV20-1 belonged to this group.

This CDR3 has 16 residues. Concerning this clonotype: Antigen unknown.

The chain employs TRBV12-3 or TRBV12-4 and TRBJ2-7; the match to TRBD2 covers 11 bases. The assigned J gene may be wrong: the sequence end matches TRBJ2-1 better. Source material: blood. The receptor was isolated from a girl aged 10 to 17 with multiple sclerosis. CDR3 sequence (DNA): TGTGCCAGCAGCCCCAGACTAGCGGGACTATCCAATGAGCAGTTCTTC. The encoded protein is CASSPRLAGLSNEQFF.